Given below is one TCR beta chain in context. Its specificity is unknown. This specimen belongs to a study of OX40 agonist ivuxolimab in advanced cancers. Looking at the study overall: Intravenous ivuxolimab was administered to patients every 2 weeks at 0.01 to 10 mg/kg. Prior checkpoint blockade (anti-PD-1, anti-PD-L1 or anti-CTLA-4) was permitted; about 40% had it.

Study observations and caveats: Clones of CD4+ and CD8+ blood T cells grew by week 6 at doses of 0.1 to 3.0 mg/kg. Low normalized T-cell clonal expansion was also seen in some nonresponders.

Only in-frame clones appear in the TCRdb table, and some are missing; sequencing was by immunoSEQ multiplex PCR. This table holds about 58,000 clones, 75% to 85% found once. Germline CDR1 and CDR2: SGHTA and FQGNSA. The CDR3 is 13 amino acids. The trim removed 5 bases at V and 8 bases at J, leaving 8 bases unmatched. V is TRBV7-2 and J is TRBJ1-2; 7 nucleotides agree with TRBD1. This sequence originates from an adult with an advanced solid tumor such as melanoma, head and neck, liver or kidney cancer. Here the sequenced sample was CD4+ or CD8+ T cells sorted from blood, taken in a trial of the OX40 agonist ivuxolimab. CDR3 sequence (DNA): TGTGCCAGCAGCCAACAGGGGACGCGAGGCTACACCTTC. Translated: CASSQQGTRGYTF.